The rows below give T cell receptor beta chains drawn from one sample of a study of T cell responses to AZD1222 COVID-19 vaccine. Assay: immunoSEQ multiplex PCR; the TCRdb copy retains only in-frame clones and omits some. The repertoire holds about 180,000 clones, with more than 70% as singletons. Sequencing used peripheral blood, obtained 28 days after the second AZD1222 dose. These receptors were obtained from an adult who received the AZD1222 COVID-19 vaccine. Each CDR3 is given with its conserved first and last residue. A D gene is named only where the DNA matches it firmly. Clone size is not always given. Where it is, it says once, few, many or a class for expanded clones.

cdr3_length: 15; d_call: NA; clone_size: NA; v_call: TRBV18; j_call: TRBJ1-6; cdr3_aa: CASSPLWVRDSPLHF; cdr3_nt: TGTGCCAGCTCACCACTCTGGGTCCGGGATTCACCCCTCCACTTT
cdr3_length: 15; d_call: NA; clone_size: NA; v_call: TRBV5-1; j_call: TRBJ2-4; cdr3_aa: CASSLPSGAKNIQYF; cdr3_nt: TGCGCCAGCAGCTTACCCTCGGGAGCCAAAAACATTCAGTACTTC
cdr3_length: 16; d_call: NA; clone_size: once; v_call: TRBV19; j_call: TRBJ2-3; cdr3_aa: CASRPRAQAAADTQYF; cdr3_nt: TGTGCCAGTAGACCGAGGGCCCAAGCAGCAGCAGATACGCAGTATTTT
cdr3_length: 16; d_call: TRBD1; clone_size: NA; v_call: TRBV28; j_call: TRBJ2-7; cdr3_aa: CASSSYFGQGNFEQYF; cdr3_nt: TGTGCCAGCAGTTCCTATTTTGGACAGGGGAATTTCGAGCAGTACTTC
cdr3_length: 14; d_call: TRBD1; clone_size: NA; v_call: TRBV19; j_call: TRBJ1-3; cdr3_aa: CASIQGVSGNTIYF; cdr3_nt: TGTGCCAGCATCCAGGGGGTATCGGGAAACACCATATATTTT
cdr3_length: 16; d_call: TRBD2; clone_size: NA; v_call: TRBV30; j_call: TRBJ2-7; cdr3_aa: CAWSKGQLAASYEQYF; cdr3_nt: TGTGCCTGGAGTAAGGGTCAACTAGCGGCTTCCTACGAGCAGTACTTC
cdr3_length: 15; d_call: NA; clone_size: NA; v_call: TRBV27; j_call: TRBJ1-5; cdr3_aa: CASSLSSGAGQPQHF; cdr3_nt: TGTGCCAGCAGTTTATCATCAGGGGCCGGGCAGCCCCAGCATTTT
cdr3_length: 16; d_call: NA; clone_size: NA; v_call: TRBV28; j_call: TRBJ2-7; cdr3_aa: CASSFSKLAEPPGEYF; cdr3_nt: TGTGCCAGCAGTTTCAGTAAGTTGGCGGAACCACCGGGGGAGTACTTC
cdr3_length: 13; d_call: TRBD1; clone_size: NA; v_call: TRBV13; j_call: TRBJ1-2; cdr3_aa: CASSQQGNYGYTF; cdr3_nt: TGTGCCAGCAGCCAACAGGGGAACTATGGCTACACCTTC
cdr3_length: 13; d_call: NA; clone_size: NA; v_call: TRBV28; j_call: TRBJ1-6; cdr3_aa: CASSFQRNSPLHF; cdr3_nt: TGTGCCAGCAGTTTCCAGCGAAATTCACCCCTCCACTTT
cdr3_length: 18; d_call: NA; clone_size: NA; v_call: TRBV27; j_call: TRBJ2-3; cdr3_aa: CASRPKEGAASSTDTQYF; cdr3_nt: TGTGCCAGCAGGCCGAAAGAGGGCGCGGCTTCCAGCACAGATACGCAGTATTTT
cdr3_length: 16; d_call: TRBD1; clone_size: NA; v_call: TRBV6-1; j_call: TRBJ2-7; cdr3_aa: CASSEAPGQGAYEQYF; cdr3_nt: TGTGCCAGCAGTGAAGCGCCCGGACAGGGGGCCTACGAGCAGTACTTC
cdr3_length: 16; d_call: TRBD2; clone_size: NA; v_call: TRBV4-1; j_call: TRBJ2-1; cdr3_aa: CASSQTPGLAGGPEFF; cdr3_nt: TGCGCCAGCAGCCAGACTCCGGGACTAGCGGGAGGGCCAGAGTTCTTC
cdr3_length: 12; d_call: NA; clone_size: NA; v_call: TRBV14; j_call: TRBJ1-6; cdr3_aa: CASSQLYSPLHF; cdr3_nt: TGTGCCAGCAGCCAGCTGTATTCACCCCTCCACTTT
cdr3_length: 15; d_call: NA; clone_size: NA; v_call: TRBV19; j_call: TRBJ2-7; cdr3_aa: CASSMVGQGSHEQYF; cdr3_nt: TGTGCCAGTAGTATGGTAGGGCAGGGGAGCCACGAGCAGTACTTC
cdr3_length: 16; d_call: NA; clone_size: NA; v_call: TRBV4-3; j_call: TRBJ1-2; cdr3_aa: CASSPEGQDLNYGYTF; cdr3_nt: TGCGCCAGCAGCCCAGAGGGGCAGGATTTAAACTATGGCTACACCTTC
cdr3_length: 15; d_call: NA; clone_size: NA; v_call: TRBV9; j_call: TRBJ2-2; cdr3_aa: CASTAGQQDTGELFF; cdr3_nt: TGTGCCAGCACCGCGGGGCAGCAAGACACCGGGGAGCTGTTTTTT
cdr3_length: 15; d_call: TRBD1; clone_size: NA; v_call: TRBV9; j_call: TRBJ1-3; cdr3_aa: CASSVRTGGGNTIYF; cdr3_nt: TGTGCCAGCAGCGTTCGGACAGGGGGAGGAAACACCATATATTTT
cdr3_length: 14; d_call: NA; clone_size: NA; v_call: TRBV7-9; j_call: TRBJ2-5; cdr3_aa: CASSLLIRAETQYF; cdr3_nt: TGTGCCAGCAGCTTATTGATCCGGGCGGAGACCCAGTACTTC
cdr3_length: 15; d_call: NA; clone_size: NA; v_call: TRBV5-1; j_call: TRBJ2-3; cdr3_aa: CASSPTPVWTDTQYF; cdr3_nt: TGCGCCAGCAGCCCGACTCCAGTTTGGACAGATACGCAGTATTTT
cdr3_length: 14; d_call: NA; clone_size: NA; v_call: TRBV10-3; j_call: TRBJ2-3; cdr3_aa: CATVLGQEGDTQYF; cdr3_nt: TGTGCCACCGTGTTAGGACAGGAGGGAGATACGCAGTATTTT
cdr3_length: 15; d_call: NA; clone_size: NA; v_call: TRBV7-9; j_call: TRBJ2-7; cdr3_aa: CASSLARGAQYEQYF; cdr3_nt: TGTGCCAGCAGCTTAGCGAGGGGGGCGCAATACGAGCAGTACTTC
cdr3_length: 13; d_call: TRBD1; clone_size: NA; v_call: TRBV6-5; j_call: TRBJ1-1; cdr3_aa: CASSPGGGTEAFF; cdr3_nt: TGTGCCAGCAGTCCAGGGGGAGGCACTGAAGCTTTCTTT
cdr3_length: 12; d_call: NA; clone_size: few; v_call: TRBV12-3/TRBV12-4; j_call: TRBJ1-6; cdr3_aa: CASSFDGPPLHF; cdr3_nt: TGTGCCAGCAGTTTCGACGGGCCACCCCTCCACTTT
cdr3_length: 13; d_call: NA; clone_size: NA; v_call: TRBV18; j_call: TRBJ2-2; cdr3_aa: CASSPRDTGELFF; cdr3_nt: TGTGCCAGCTCACCGCGGGACACCGGGGAGCTGTTTTTT
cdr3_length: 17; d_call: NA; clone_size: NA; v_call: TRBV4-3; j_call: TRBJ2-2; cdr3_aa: CASSQGAAGAGAGELFF; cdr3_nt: TGCGCCAGCAGCCAGGGGGCCGCAGGGGCGGGAGCCGGGGAGCTGTTTTTT
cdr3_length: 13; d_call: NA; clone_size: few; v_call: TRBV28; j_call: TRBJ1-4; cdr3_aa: CASSSGINEKLFF; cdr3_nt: TGTGCCAGCAGCTCAGGGATTAATGAAAAACTGTTTTTT
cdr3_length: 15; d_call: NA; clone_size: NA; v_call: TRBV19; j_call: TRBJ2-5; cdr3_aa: CASSIRGPGGETQYF; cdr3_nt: TGTGCCAGTAGTATTAGGGGCCCCGGAGGAGAGACCCAGTACTTC
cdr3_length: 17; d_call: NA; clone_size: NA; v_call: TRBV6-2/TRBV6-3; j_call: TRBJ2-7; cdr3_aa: CASSYSILVAANYEQYF; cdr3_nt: TGTGCCAGCAGTTACTCGATCCTTGTGGCGGCGAACTACGAGCAGTACTTC
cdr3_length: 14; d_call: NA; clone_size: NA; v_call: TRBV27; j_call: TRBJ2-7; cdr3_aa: CASSLGGLSYEQYF; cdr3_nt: TGTGCCAGCAGCCTCGGCGGCCTCTCCTACGAGCAGTACTTC
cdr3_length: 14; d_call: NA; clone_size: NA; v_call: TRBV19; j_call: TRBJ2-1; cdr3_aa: CASTSGLLSHEQFF; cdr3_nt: TGTGCCAGTACCTCGGGACTCCTCTCCCATGAGCAGTTCTTC
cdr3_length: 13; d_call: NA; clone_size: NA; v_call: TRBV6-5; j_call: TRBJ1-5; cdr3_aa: CASSYSSYQPQHF; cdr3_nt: TGTGCCAGCAGTTACTCCTCCTATCAGCCCCAGCATTTT
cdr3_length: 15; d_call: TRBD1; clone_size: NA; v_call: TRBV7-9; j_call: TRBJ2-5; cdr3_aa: CASSEGQGGQETQYF; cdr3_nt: TGTGCCAGCAGCGAGGGACAGGGTGGCCAAGAGACCCAGTACTTC
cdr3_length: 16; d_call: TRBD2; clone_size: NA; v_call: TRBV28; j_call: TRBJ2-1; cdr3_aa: CASSLLGLAEENEQFF; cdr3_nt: TGTGCCAGCAGTTTGCTGGGACTAGCGGAAGAGAATGAGCAGTTCTTC
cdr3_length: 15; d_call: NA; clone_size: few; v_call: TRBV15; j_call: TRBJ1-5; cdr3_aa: CATSNKGSGNQPQHF; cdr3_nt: TGTGCCACCAGCAACAAGGGGTCAGGGAATCAGCCCCAGCATTTT
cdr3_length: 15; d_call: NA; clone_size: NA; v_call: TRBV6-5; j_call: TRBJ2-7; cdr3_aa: CASNGGDRVPHEQYF; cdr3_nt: TGTGCCAGCAACGGGGGGGACAGGGTCCCCCACGAGCAGTACTTC
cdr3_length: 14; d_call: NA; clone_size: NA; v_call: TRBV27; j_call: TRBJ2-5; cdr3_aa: CASSFLTSVETQYF; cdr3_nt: TGTGCCAGCAGTTTCCTCACTAGTGTTGAGACCCAGTACTTC
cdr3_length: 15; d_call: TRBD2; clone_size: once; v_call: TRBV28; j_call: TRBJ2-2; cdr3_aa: CASSFNQAGSGELFF; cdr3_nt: TGTGCCAGCAGTTTTAATCAAGCGGGAAGTGGGGAGCTGTTTTTT
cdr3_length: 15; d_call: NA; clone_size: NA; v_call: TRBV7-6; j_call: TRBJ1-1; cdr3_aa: CASSLDSQGKTEAFF; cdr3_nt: TGTGCCAGCAGCTTAGATTCGCAGGGCAAAACTGAAGCTTTCTTT
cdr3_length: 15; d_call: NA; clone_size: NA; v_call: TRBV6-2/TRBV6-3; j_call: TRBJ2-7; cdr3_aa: CASSYSAGRSYEQYF; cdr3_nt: TGTGCCAGCAGTTACTCAGCGGGCCGCTCCTACGAGCAGTACTTC
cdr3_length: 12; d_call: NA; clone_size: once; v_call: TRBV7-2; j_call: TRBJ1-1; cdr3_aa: CASSLIGPEAFF; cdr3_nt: TGTGCCAGCAGCTTAATCGGACCTGAAGCTTTCTTT
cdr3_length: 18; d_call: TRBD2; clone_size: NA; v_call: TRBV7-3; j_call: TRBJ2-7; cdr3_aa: CASSLYPLAGYPAYEQYF; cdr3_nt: TGTGCCAGCAGCTTATACCCACTAGCGGGATATCCTGCCTACGAGCAGTACTTC
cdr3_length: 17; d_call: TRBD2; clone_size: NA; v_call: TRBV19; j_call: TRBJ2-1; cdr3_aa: CASSKGSAGGTYNEQFF; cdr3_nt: TGTGCCAGTAGTAAGGGCTCCGCGGGAGGTACCTACAATGAGCAGTTCTTC
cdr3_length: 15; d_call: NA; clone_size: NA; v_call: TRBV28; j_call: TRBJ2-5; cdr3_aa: CASSLSGRGRETQYF; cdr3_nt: TGTGCCAGCAGTTTATCCGGCAGGGGGAGGGAGACCCAGTACTTC
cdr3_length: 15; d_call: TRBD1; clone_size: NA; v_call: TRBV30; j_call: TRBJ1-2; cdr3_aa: CAWKRDRASNYGYTF; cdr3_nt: TGTGCCTGGAAGAGGGACAGGGCATCTAACTATGGCTACACCTTC
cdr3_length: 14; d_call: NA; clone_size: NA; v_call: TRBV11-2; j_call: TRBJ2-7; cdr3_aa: CASSLDQISYEQYF; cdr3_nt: TGTGCCAGCAGCCTAGACCAGATAAGCTACGAGCAGTACTTC
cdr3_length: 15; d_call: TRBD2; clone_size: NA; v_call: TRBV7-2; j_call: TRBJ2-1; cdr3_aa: CASSRTSGSYNEQFF; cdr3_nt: TGTGCCAGCAGCCGTACTAGCGGGAGCTACAATGAGCAGTTCTTC
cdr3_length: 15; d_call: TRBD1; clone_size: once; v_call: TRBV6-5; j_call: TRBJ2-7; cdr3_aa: CASSYPPGQIYEQYF; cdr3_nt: TGTGCCAGCAGTTACCCACCGGGACAGATATACGAGCAGTACTTC
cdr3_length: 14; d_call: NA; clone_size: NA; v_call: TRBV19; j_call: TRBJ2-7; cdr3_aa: CASSLMGLSYEQYF; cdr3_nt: TGTGCCAGTAGCCTCATGGGACTGTCCTACGAGCAGTACTTC
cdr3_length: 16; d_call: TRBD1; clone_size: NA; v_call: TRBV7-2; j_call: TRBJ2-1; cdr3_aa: CASSLDATGTGREQFF; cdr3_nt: TGTGCCAGCAGCTTAGACGCAACCGGGACAGGGCGGGAGCAGTTCTTC
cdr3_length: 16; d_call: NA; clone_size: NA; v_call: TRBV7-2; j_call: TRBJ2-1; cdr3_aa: CASSLAGLARYNEQFF; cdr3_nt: TGTGCCAGCAGCTTAGCAGGGCTAGCGAGATACAATGAGCAGTTCTTC
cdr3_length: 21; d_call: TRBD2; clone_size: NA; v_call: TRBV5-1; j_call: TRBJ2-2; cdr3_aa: CASSLTRTSGREGLTTGELFF; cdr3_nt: TGCGCCAGCAGCTTGACCCGGACTAGCGGGAGGGAGGGCCTCACAACCGGGGAGCTGTTTTTT
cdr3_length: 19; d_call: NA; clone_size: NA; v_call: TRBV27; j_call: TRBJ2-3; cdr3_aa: CASSFLDVGTDYITDTQYF; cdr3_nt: TGTGCCAGCAGTTTTTTGGATGTAGGGACGGATTACATCACAGATACGCAGTATTTT
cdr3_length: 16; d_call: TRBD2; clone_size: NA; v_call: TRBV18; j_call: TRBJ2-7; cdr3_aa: CASSPGGGLAVYEQYF; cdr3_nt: TGTGCCAGCTCACCAGGGGGGGGACTAGCGGTCTACGAGCAGTACTTC